Given below is one T cell receptor (beta chain) in context. The sample contains more than one DNA sequence encoding this CDR3. This CDR3 is built from 16 residues. Per germline, CDR1 SGDLS and CDR2 YYNGEE. Unmatched junction bases numbered 5, after V lost 4 bases and J lost 3 bases. This sample stems from a study of beta chain features in type 1 diabetes. The investigators reverse transcribed all of the isolated RNA, so they sequenced expressed TCRB transcripts. Read counts averaged approximately 3.3 million for samples of naive, central memory and regulatory T cells. Method: immunoSEQ multiplex PCR; TCRdb's copy keeps in-frame clones and lacks some. The data contain hundreds of thousands of clones, 15% of them singletons.

This TCR came from a man younger than 35 in good health. Sequencing was performed on naive CD4+ T cells from blood. The rearrangement joins TRBV9 to TRBJ2-3; 13 nucleotides agree with TRBD2. CDR3 nucleotide sequence: TGTGCCAGCAGCCCACGGACTAGCGGGAGAACAGATACGCAGTATTTT. This gives the protein CASSPRTSGRTDTQYF.